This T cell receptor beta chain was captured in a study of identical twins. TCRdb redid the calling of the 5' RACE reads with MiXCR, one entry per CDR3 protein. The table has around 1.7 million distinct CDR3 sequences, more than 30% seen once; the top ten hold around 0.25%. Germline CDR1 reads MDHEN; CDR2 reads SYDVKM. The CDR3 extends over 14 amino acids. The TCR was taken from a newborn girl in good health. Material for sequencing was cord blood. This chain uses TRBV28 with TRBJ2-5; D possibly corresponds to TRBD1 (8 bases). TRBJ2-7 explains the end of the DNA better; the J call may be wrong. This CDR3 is CASRPGQGGYEQYF. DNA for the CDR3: TGTGCCAGCAGGCCCGGACAGGGAGGGTACGAGCAGTACTTC.